Listed here are 14 T cell receptor beta chains from one sample, sequenced in a study of control samples from healthy donors and cancer patients (dated by TCRdb to about 2020). The library was obtained by the immunoSEQ multiplex PCR assay. Imported from immuneACCESS, the table was reduced by TCRdb to in-frame sequences with V and J called. These copies leave out some clones; in studies compared against another copy, an unresolved V gene accounts for under half, and the cause of the remainder is not known. The sample data list 90,000 or so clones, and roughly nine tenths of these were observed just once. 1.3% of the sample is in the top ten clones. The sample comprised blood. These receptors came from a woman in her forties or fifties in good health.

The rearrangement links TRBV11-2 to TRBJ2-1; 9 positions match TRBD2. CDR1 is SGHAT, CDR2 FQNNGV, per germline. The V and J ends lost 0 bases and 2 bases, in that order; junction bases with no gene match: 5. This CDR3 contains 17 residues. CDR3 bases: TGTGCCAGCAGCTTAGAACTAGCGGGCCCCCCCTACAATGAGCAGTTCTTC. This translates into CASSLELAGPPYNEQFF.

The chain links TRBV5-1 to TRBJ2-2; D possibly matches TRBD1 or TRBD2 (5 bases each). The germline CDR1 and CDR2 sequences are SGHRS and YFSETQ. The V gene lost 6 bases and the J gene lost 7 bases, with 10 bases spanning the gap. CDR3 length equals 12 residues. CDR3 sequence: CASNVGDGELFF. The CDR3, as DNA: TGCGCCAGCAATGTGGGGGACGGGGAGCTGTTTTTT.

Concerning this clone: Distinct nucleotide sequences in the sample also encode this CDR3. The CDR3 DNA follows: TGTGCCAGCTCACCAGGTAATAGCAATCAGCCCCAGCATTTT. This encodes CASSPGNSNQPQHF. This rearrangement joins TRBV18 to TRBJ1-5, with D uncertain. The ends were cut back, 2 bases at V and 0 bases at J, with 5 bases in the middle. The length of the CDR3 is 14 residues. CDR1 and CDR2 (germline): KGHSH, LQKENI.

The chain has TRBV11-3 and TRBJ2-2; D possibly matches TRBD1 or TRBD2 (7 bases each). This CDR3 comprises 16 residues. Germline V CDR1 and CDR2: SGHNT, YENEEA. V gave up 5 bases and J gave up 8 bases, with 21 bases separating them. Written as DNA, the CDR3 is TGTGCCAGCAGCCCGGGGAGGGGGCCGATCGAGGGGGAGCTGTTTTTT. It is translated as CASSPGRGPIEGELFF.

The chain couples TRBV5-4 to TRBJ1-6; no clear D. Germline V gene data show CDR1 as SGHNT and CDR2 as YYREEE (reference sequence). The CDR3 is made up of 16 amino acids. V was pared by 4 bases and J by 6 bases, with 17 bases between. The CDR3 protein is CASSPRTPRGNSPLHF. In DNA form, the CDR3 reads TGTGCCAGCAGCCCGCGGACCCCCCGGGGTAATTCACCCCTCCACTTT.

This rearrangement joins TRBV19 to TRBJ1-2; D may be TRBD1 (5 bases). V was shortened by 1 base and J by 4 bases, with 10 bases between the two germline ends. Germline values: CDR1 LNHDA, CDR2 SQIVND (reference sequence). This CDR3 contains 14 residues. The CDR3 spells CASSIGGGTYGYTF. CDR3 in DNA: TGTGCCAGTAGTATAGGGGGAGGGACCTATGGCTACACCTTC.

The J gene is TRBJ2-3, the V gene TRBV7-2; TRBD2 agrees at 7 bases. V lost 4 bases to trimming and J lost 3 bases; unmatched junction nucleotides: 7. Germline lookup yields CDR1 SGHTA and CDR2 FQGNSA. This CDR3 comprises 15 residues. CDR3 in DNA: TGTGCCAGCAGCTCTAGGACTAGACGGACAGATACGCAGTATTTT. Its protein product is CASSSRTRRTDTQYF.

The gene calls are TRBV5-4 and TRBJ2-5; 7 positions agree with TRBD1. V shed 0 bases and J 5 bases; nucleotides not matched to a gene: 1. This CDR3 has 13 residues. Germline CDR1 is SGHNT and CDR2 is YYREEE (reference sequence). The DNA of the CDR3 is TGTGCCAGCAGCTTGGCCAGGGGGGAGACCCAGTACTTC. This sequence encodes CASSLARGETQYF.

This chain links TRBV7-2 with TRBJ1-6; D gene unclear. The CDR3 runs to 14 residues. Looked up from germline, CDR1 is SGHTA and CDR2 is FQGNSA. The ends were cut back, 2 bases at V and 9 bases at J, with 11 bases in the middle. CDR3 in DNA: TGTGCCAGCAGCTTATTTATGACAAGTTCACCCCTCCACTTT. Protein product: CASSLFMTSSPLHF. The full variable domain, with the rest looked up from reference TRBV7-2 and TRBJ1-6, is GAGVSQSPSNKVTEKGKDVELRCDPISGHTALYWYRQSLGQGLEFLIYFQGNSAPDKSGLPSDRFSAERTGGSVSTLTIQRTQQEDSAVYLCASSLFMTSSPLHFGNGTRLTVT.

V is TRBV3-1 (or the pseudogene TRBV3-2) and J is TRBJ2-1; TRBD2 aligns across 13 bases. CDR1 LGHDT and CDR2 YNNKEL come from the germline V gene (reference sequence). CDR3 length: 15 residues. The trim removed 4 bases at V and 9 bases at J, leaving 6 bases unmatched. DNA of the CDR3: TGTGCCAGCAGCCCCGGGACTAGCGGGGCTGGTGAGCAGTTCTTC. As protein: CASSPGTSGAGEQFF.

This clone was seen just once. The chain joins TRBV15 to TRBJ1-5; possible D gene TRBD1, 5 bases. Germline CDR1 LNHNV, CDR2 YYDKDF (reference sequence). The CDR3 has 13 residues. The V end was cut by 0 bases, the J end by 9 bases, with 9 bases between. The chain's CDR3 is CATSRDTRGPQHF. The CDR3 coding sequence is TGTGCCACCAGCAGAGATACGAGGGGGCCCCAGCATTTT. The complete variable domain, with remaining parts taken from reference TRBV15 and TRBJ1-5, reads DAMVIQNPRYQVTQFGKPVTLSCSQTLNHNVMYWYQQKSSQAPKLLFHYYDKDFNNEADTPDNFQSRRPNTSFCFLDIRSPGLGDTAMYLCATSRDTRGPQHFGDGTRLSIL.

The chain is built from TRBV2 and TRBJ2-7, with a tentative D call TRBD2 (5 bases). V gave up 10 bases and J gave up 2 bases, with 15 bases separating them. The CDR3 consists of 13 residues. The germline gives CDR1 SNHLY, CDR2 FYNNEI. For the CDR3, the DNA is TGTGCCATACGAGCGGCTTCCCCCTACGAGCAGTACTTC. This codes for CAIRAASPYEQYF.

This clone was recorded once. This chain uses TRBV3-1 (or the pseudogene TRBV3-2) with TRBJ1-1, with TRBD1 matching over 7 bases. The length of the CDR3 is 13 residues. V was pared by 4 bases and J by 5 bases, with 4 bases of the junction left unmatched. Germline V gene lookup returns CDR1 LGHDT and CDR2 YNNKEL (reference sequence). In DNA, the CDR3 is TGTGCCAGCAGCCCAGGGGGGGGAACTGAAGCTTTCTTT. Translated, it gives CASSPGGGTEAFF.

The chain has TRBV5-6 and TRBJ1-2, with D maybe TRBD1 (6 bases). V was clipped by 5 bases and J by 3 bases, with 23 bases between them. This CDR3 has 17 residues. In germline, CDR1 is SGHDT, CDR2 YYEEEE. CDR3 DNA sequence: TGTGCCAGCAGGGGGGCCTACAGGTTCAATACGGACTATGGCTACACCTTC. Amino acids: CASRGAYRFNTDYGYTF.